Presented here are 20 T cell receptor beta chains from one specimen sequenced in a study of control samples from healthy donors and cancer patients. Sequencing used immunoSEQ multiplex PCR; TCRdb keeps in-frame clones, though not all of them. The table shows tens of thousands of clones, with about 81% occurring only once. The sequencing input was PBMCs. The receptors originated from a man aged 65-85 years with lung cancer.

J is TRBJ1-5 and V is TRBV6-1, with D uncertain. Germline CDR1 MNHNS, CDR2 SASEGT. This CDR3 has 15 residues. The V gene lost 1 base and the J gene lost 0 bases, with 7 bases spanning the gap. CDR3 sequence: CASSEGRYSNQPQHF. The CDR3 region has the DNA TGTGCCAGCAGTGAAGGGCGGTATAGCAATCAGCCCCAGCATTTT.

This chain links TRBV25-1 with TRBJ1-6; 7 nucleotides agree with TRBD1. CDR3 length: 17 residues. Losses at the gene ends were 3 bases for V and 1 base for J; bases not matched to a gene: 6. Germline V gene sequence: CDR1 MGHDK, CDR2 SYGVNS. This chain's CDR3 is CASSDRQGLSYNSPLHF. In nucleotides, the CDR3 is TGTGCCAGCAGTGACCGACAGGGACTGTCCTATAATTCACCCCTCCACTTT.

This clone was recorded many times. CDR3 bases: TGTGCCAGCAGCAACTCCGGGGGATTAGGCTATGGCTACACCTTC. This translates into CASSNSGGLGYGYTF. The chain employs TRBV7-3 and TRBJ1-2; the D gene is possibly TRBD1 (5 bases). The CDR3 consists of 15 residues. Germline CDR1 is SGHTA and CDR2 is FQGTGA. Trimming shortened V by 5 bases and J by 4 bases, and 17 bases separated the two germline ends. Using reference TRBV7-3 and TRBJ1-2 for the parts outside the CDR3, the full variable domain is GAGVSQTPSNKVTEKGKYVELRCDPISGHTALYWYRQSLGQGPEFLIYFQGTGAADDSGLPNDRFFAVRPEGSVSTLKIQRTERGDSAVYLCASSNSGGLGYGYTFGSGTRLTVV.

This rearrangement joins TRBV10-2 to TRBJ2-3; 14 bases line up with TRBD2. The germline V gene encodes CDR1 WSHSY and CDR2 SAAADI. Trimming at V came to 7 bases and at J to 1 base, leaving 7 bases not matched to a gene. The CDR3 totals 17 residues. CDR3 bases: TGCGCCAGCACTTGGACTAGCGGGGGGCTTGGCACAGATACGCAGTATTTT. The encoded protein is CASTWTSGGLGTDTQYF.

J is TRBJ2-5 and V is TRBV3-1 (or the pseudogene TRBV3-2); possible D gene TRBD2, 5 bases. This CDR3 is 14 amino acids long. Deletions cut 4 bases from V and 1 base from J, with 10 bases between. The V gene's germline CDR1 is LGHDT and CDR2 YNNKEL (reference sequence). The CDR3 is CASSRTGIQETQYF. CDR3 DNA sequence: TGTGCCAGCAGCCGGACTGGGATCCAAGAGACCCAGTACTTC.

This rearrangement joins TRBV20-1 to TRBJ1-2; D is perhaps TRBD1 (5 bases). CDR1 DFQATT and CDR2 SNEGSKA come from the germline V gene (reference sequence). Trimming removed 3 bases at V and 8 bases at J, with 13 bases between. This CDR3 has 12 amino acids. The CDR3 DNA is TGCAGTGCTAGTGACGGGACGGGAGGCTACACCTTC. It codes for CSASDGTGGYTF.

The chain employs TRBV28 and TRBJ2-7; D call uncertain. The germline V gene encodes CDR1 MDHEN and CDR2 SYDVKM. CDR3 size: 12 residues. The V end was cut by 4 bases, the J end by 6 bases, with 10 bases between. The CDR3: CASSSLVAEQYF. Here the CDR3 DNA reads TGTGCCAGCAGTTCCCTGGTGGCCGAGCAGTACTTC.

This chain's CDR3 is CASSLAVTGVVAEAFF. The CDR3 region has the DNA TGCGCCAGCAGCTTGGCCGTAACAGGGGTGGTTGCTGAAGCTTTCTTT. This chain joins TRBV5-1 and TRBJ1-1, with TRBD1 identical over 7 bases. From germline, CDR1 is SGHRS and CDR2 YFSETQ. The trim removed 0 bases at V and 6 bases at J, leaving 11 bases unmatched. The CDR3 loop spans 16 amino acids.

This chain connects TRBV30 to TRBJ2-4; no clear D gene. The CDR3 totals 14 residues. V shed 1 base and J shed 0 bases, with 7 bases lying between them. From germline, CDR1 is GTSNPN and CDR2 SVGIG (reference sequence). The CDR3 sequence: CAWSAGIAKNIQYF. CDR3 in DNA: TGTGCCTGGAGTGCTGGTATAGCCAAAAACATTCAGTACTTC.

This clone was picked up a small number of times. V usage is TRBV6-1 and J usage is TRBJ1-5; tentative D call: TRBD1 (6 bases). V dropped 0 bases and J dropped 4 bases, with 13 bases sitting between them. This CDR3 has 16 amino acids. Germline CDR1 reads MNHNS; CDR2 reads SASEGT. The CDR3 DNA is TGTGCCAGCAGTGAAGCGCTAGGGGGTCAAAATCAGCCCCAGCATTTT. Its translation: CASSEALGGQNQPQHF.

The chain joins TRBV29-1 to TRBJ2-7; no clear D gene. There are 11 residues in the CDR3. Germline lookup yields CDR1 SQVTM and CDR2 ANQGSEA. V was trimmed by 7 bases and J by 3 bases, leaving 10 bases between them. The CDR3 DNA follows: TGCAGCGCCTCGACGGGCTACGAGCAGTACTTC. This gives the protein CSASTGYEQYF.

This chain uses TRBV27 with TRBJ2-1, with D unclear. The CDR3 is 15 residues long. Germline V gives CDR1 MNHEY, CDR2 SMNVEV (reference sequence). Trimming removed 5 bases from V and 5 bases from J, with 16 bases in between. The CDR3 DNA sequence: TGTGCCAGCAGTCTACTCCCTATGGGGAACAATGAGCAGTTCTTC. As protein: CASSLLPMGNNEQFF.

This clone has just a few counts. The chain recombines TRBV24-1 with TRBJ2-1; a weak D match, TRBD2 (5 bases). CDR3 length equals 13 residues. CDR1 KGHDR and CDR2 SFDVKD come from the germline V gene. The V gene lost 10 bases and the J gene lost 8 bases, with 17 bases spanning the gap. This CDR3 reads CATRPGAAHEQFF. The CDR3 DNA reads TGTGCCACGCGGCCTGGAGCGGCCCATGAGCAGTTCTTC.

The rearrangement links TRBV24-1 to TRBJ2-2; D unclear. Between the trimmed V and J ends, which lost 4 bases and 3 bases, there was a span of 5 bases. The CDR3 contains 13 residues. Germline CDR1 reads KGHDR; CDR2 reads SFDVKD. This CDR3 reads CATSDAHTGELFF. The CDR3 nucleotides are TGTGCCACCAGTGACGCCCACACCGGGGAGCTGTTTTTT.

The V gene is TRBV7-9, the J gene TRBJ2-7; 7 nucleotides line up with TRBD1. Looked up from germline, CDR1 is SEHNR and CDR2 is FQNEAQ (reference sequence). The length of the CDR3 is 13 residues. The junction had 1 base not matched to a gene; V was cut back by 2 bases and J by 3 bases. Written as DNA, the CDR3 is TGTGCCAGCAGCTTACAGGGGGTCTACGAGCAGTACTTC. Residues: CASSLQGVYEQYF.

The gene calls are TRBV19 and TRBJ1-1, with 7 positions matching TRBD1. This CDR3 spans 16 amino acids. V shed 7 bases, J shed 0 bases, and the junction held 11 bases outside the gene matches. Germline V lookup: CDR1 LNHDA, CDR2 SQIVND (reference sequence). CDR3 region: CASNFPGQRMNTEAFF. The CDR3 DNA follows: TGTGCCAGTAATTTCCCGGGACAGAGAATGAACACTGAAGCTTTCTTT.

This sequence joins TRBV4-1 and TRBJ2-3; 11 bases match TRBD2. V lost 1 base and J lost 1; bases outside the gene matches: 7. CDR3 size: 18 residues. Looked up from germline, CDR1 is MGHRA and CDR2 is YSYEKL. CDR3 loop: CASSQVGLAGGGTDTQYF. CDR3 DNA sequence: TGCGCCAGCAGCCAAGTGGGCCTAGCGGGGGGCGGCACAGATACGCAGTATTTT.

The gene calls are TRBV11-1 and TRBJ2-1; D is unclear. V gave up 2 bases and J gave up 0 bases, with 11 bases separating them. The CDR3 is 16 amino acids. Germline loops: CDR1 SGHAT, CDR2 FQDESV (reference sequence). This CDR3 is CASSLSDLISYNEQFF. The CDR3 DNA sequence: TGTGCCAGCAGCTTATCCGACCTAATCTCCTACAATGAGCAGTTCTTC.

This sequence joins TRBV4-2 and TRBJ2-2, with TRBD2 as a possible D gene (8 bases). The CDR3 runs 19 residues. Germline lookup yields CDR1 LGHNA and CDR2 YNFKEQ. The V end was cut by 0 bases, the J end by 2 bases, with 19 bases between. The chain's CDR3 is CASSQETGASGGNTGELFF. As DNA, the CDR3 is TGTGCCAGCAGCCAAGAAACAGGGGCAAGCGGGGGAAACACCGGGGAGCTGTTTTTT.

A few counts support this clone. The chain links TRBV6-1 to TRBJ1-1, with a tentative D call TRBD1 (5 bases). Germline V gives CDR1 MNHNS, CDR2 SASEGT. CDR3 length: 15 amino acids. The V gene lost 2 bases and the J gene lost 4 bases, with 14 bases spanning the gap. The CDR3 reads CASSELSGMATEAFF. CDR3 DNA: TGTGCCAGCAGTGAACTTTCAGGGATGGCCACTGAAGCTTTCTTT.